The sample holds a few counts of the clone carrying this TCR beta chain. The antigen is undetermined. This entry is derived from a study of cytomegalovirus exposure and HLA in healthy donors. Across the whole study: The same platform used for the approximately 700 first-cohort repertoires was also used for the 130 or so validation repertoires, as a later analysis reported. Study results and caveats: The tendency of first-cohort TCR clusters to co-occur in the 120 or so validation repertoires emerged from a later analysis. Cytomegalovirus status, reportedly, was diagnosed with high specificity and sensitivity by the classifier.

With V trimmed by 4 bases and J by 7 bases, 8 bases remained unmatched. The CDR3 sequence is 14 residues long. Germline V CDR1 and CDR2: SGHTA, FQGNSA. Repertoires were generated with immunoSEQ multiplex PCR, while TCRdb's copy carries only in-frame clones and drops some. Among 50,000 to 65,000 clones listed, approximately 89% were seen once. This chain links TRBV7-2 with TRBJ1-2, with 8 positions matching TRBD1. Sequenced material: PBMCs. The receptor's source is a woman younger than 30 in good health and CMV-seropositive. CDR3 region: CASSSDRVLFGYTF. DNA of the CDR3: TGTGCCAGCAGCTCGGACAGGGTGCTTTTTGGCTACACCTTC.